Listed here are 20 T cell receptor beta chains from one sample, sequenced in a study of cytomegalovirus exposure and HLA in healthy donors. Primers included in the PCR were 60 Vbeta and 13 Jbeta primers. Here immunoSEQ multiplex PCR was the method, and the copy in TCRdb shows in-frame clones only, minus some. The data show about 200,000 clones, about 78% seen once. The sequencing input was PBMCs. The receptors were gathered from a male donor in good health and CMV-seronegative.

This clone was detected only a few times. The chain has TRBV6-1 and TRBJ1-5; 8 bases agree with TRBD1. The J segment lost 3 bases and the V segment lost 9 bases, leaving 7 bases of the junction unmatched. The germline gives CDR1 MNHNS, CDR2 SASEGT. CDR3 size: 14 residues. The chain's CDR3 is CARGQEPSNQPQHF. In DNA, the CDR3 is TGTGCCAGGGGACAGGAGCCATCCAATCAGCCCCAGCATTTT.

The chain couples TRBV6-5 to TRBJ2-7, with TRBD2 identical over 8 bases. Germline loops: CDR1 MNHEY, CDR2 SVGAGI. The CDR3 has 13 amino acids. Trimming removed 6 bases from V and 2 bases from J; junction bases left unmatched: 3. The CDR3 loop reads CASRGAGAYEQYF. In nucleotides, the CDR3 is TGTGCCAGCAGAGGAGCGGGGGCCTACGAGCAGTACTTC.

This clone appeared once. The chain carries TRBV7-6 and TRBJ2-7; D possibly corresponds to TRBD2 (5 bases). Germline lookup yields CDR1 SGHVS and CDR2 FNYEAQ. With 3 bases removed from V and 4 bases from J, the gap between germline ends came to 10 bases. The CDR3 is 13 amino acids. This CDR3 is CASSFQADYEQYF. The CDR3 DNA is TGTGCCAGCAGCTTCCAAGCGGATTACGAGCAGTACTTC.

In DNA form, the CDR3 reads TGCGCCAGCAGCCTCCACAGCTACGAGCAGTACTTC. Amino acids: CASSLHSYEQYF. The chain couples TRBV4-1 to TRBJ2-7; no reliable D call. This CDR3 contains 12 residues. V lost 4 bases and J 3 bases, leaving 7 bases between the germline ends. The germline gives CDR1 MGHRA, CDR2 YSYEKL.

The chain uses TRBV19 and TRBJ2-5, with 11 bases identical to TRBD1. The junction had 5 bases not matched to a gene; V was cut back by 7 bases and J by 4 bases. Germline CDR1 and CDR2: LNHDA and SQIVND (reference sequence). This CDR3 spans 14 amino acids. The CDR3: CASTPGTGGETQYF. The DNA for the CDR3 is TGTGCCAGTACTCCCGGGACAGGGGGAGAGACCCAGTACTTC. Full variable domain (missing parts from reference TRBV19 and TRBJ2-5): DGGITQSPKYLFRKEGQNVTLSCEQNLNHDAMYWYRQDPGQGLRLIYYSQIVNDFQKGDIAEGYSVSREKKESFPLTVTSAQKNPTAFYLCASTPGTGGETQYFGPGTRLLVL.

The chain carries TRBV5-1 and TRBJ2-5, with D possibly TRBD1 on 5 matching bases. V dropped 5 bases and J dropped 2 bases, with 16 bases sitting between them. This CDR3 contains 15 residues. Germline CDR1 is SGHRS and CDR2 is YFSETQ. This CDR3 reads CASRLTVVTQETQYF. CDR3 coding DNA: TGCGCCAGCAGACTGACAGTTGTCACGCAAGAGACCCAGTACTTC.

The J gene is TRBJ1-4, the V gene TRBV9; 9 bases fit TRBD1. The V segment lost 2 bases and the J segment 7 bases; nucleotides outside the gene matches: 3. CDR1 and CDR2 from the germline V gene are SGDLS and YYNGEE. The CDR3 sequence is 14 residues long. In DNA, the CDR3 is TGTGCCAGCAGCGTCGACAGGGGGGGTGAAAAACTGTTTTTT. Residues: CASSVDRGGEKLFF.

The chain recombines TRBV25-1 with TRBJ2-7; TRBD2 agrees at 8 bases. CDR3 size: 14 residues. V was clipped by 2 bases and J by 6 bases; unmatched bases: 6. CDR1 is MGHDK and CDR2 is SYGVNS in the germline V gene. The CDR3 loop is CASSELGTSGEQYF. The CDR3 DNA is TGTGCCAGCAGTGAACTCGGGACTAGTGGCGAGCAGTACTTC.

CDR3 protein: CASRLQDSGNTIYF. CDR3 in DNA: TGTGCCAGCAGATTACAGGACTCTGGAAACACCATATATTTT. The chain employs TRBV6-6 and TRBJ1-3; TRBD1 is a possible D gene (5 bases). V was shortened by 6 bases and J by 0 bases, with 9 bases between the two germline ends. The CDR3 loop spans 14 amino acids. Germline lookup yields CDR1 MNHNY and CDR2 SVGAGI (reference sequence).

The CDR3 sequence: CASSSPDRIYEQYF. CDR3 DNA: TGTGCCAGCAGCTCCCCGGACAGAATCTACGAGCAGTACTTC. This chain joins TRBV7-2 and TRBJ2-7; D perhaps matches TRBD1 (6 bases). The CDR3 has 14 residues. The germline V gene has CDR1 SGHTA and CDR2 FQGNSA. Trimming pared 4 bases from V and 3 bases from J, leaving 13 bases between.

The chain joins TRBV5-6 to TRBJ2-7, with D tentatively TRBD1 (6 bases). The CDR3 contains 14 residues. Germline V gene sequence: CDR1 SGHDT, CDR2 YYEEEE. With 1 base removed from V and 2 bases from J, the gap between germline ends came to 10 bases. The CDR3 DNA reads TGTGCCAGCAGCTTGTTCGGGGACACCTACGAGCAGTACTTC. As protein: CASSLFGDTYEQYF.

The J gene is TRBJ2-1, the V gene TRBV11-2; 12 bases agree with TRBD2. Trimming at V came to 5 bases and at J to 6 bases, leaving 8 bases not matched to a gene. The CDR3 runs 16 residues. The germline gives CDR1 SGHAT, CDR2 FQNNGV. CDR3 sequence (DNA): TGTGCCAGCAGCAACAGGACTAGCGGGATGGGCAATGAGCAGTTCTTC. It specifies CASSNRTSGMGNEQFF.

This rearrangement joins TRBV27 to TRBJ1-1, with 8 bases that match TRBD1. J gave up 5 bases and V 5 bases, and 7 bases lay outside the gene matches. In germline, CDR1 is MNHEY, CDR2 SMNVEV (reference sequence). The CDR3 is made up of 14 amino acids. The CDR3 DNA follows: TGTGCCAGCAGTCTCCCAGGGGGCCATACTGAAGCTTTCTTT. Translation gives CASSLPGGHTEAFF.

This clone showed up just once. As DNA, the CDR3 is TGCAGCGTTCGCCGGAGCGGGGAGCTGTTTTTT. Amino acids: CSVRRSGELFF. This chain uses TRBV29-1 with TRBJ2-2; D gene uncertain. CDR1 and CDR2 (germline): SQVTM, ANQGSEA. The CDR3 sequence is 11 residues long. V was shortened by 5 bases and J by 7 bases, with 8 bases between the two germline ends.

The chain couples TRBV6-1 to TRBJ1-1, with TRBD1 matching over 8 bases. The germline V gene has CDR1 MNHNS and CDR2 SASEGT. V lost 4 bases, J lost 5 bases, and 3 bases stayed unmatched. There are 13 residues in the CDR3. For the CDR3, the DNA is TGTGCCAGCAGTGGAAACAGGGGGACTGAAGCTTTCTTT. Translation: CASSGNRGTEAFF.

The chain employs TRBV5-4 and TRBJ2-5; no reliable D call. The CDR3 contains 12 residues. V was pared by 3 bases and J by 3 bases, with 6 bases between. The germline V gene has CDR1 SGHNT and CDR2 YYREEE (reference sequence). CDR3 loop: CASSSPKETQYF. Here the CDR3 DNA reads TGTGCCAGCAGCTCCCCCAAAGAGACCCAGTACTTC.

CDR3 protein: CATSREAREGGNTIYF. The CDR3, as DNA: TGTGCCACCAGCAGAGAAGCGCGGGAGGGTGGAAACACCATATATTTT. V gene TRBV15 combines with J gene TRBJ1-3; D not certain. Germline V CDR1 and CDR2: LNHNV, YYDKDF (reference sequence). V was clipped by 0 bases and J by 3 bases, with 12 bases between them. CDR3 size: 16 residues. The variable domain in full, completed from reference TRBV15 and TRBJ1-3, reads DAMVIQNPRYQVTQFGKPVTLSCSQTLNHNVMYWYQQKSSQAPKLLFHYYDKDFNNEADTPDNFQSRRPNTSFCFLDIRSPGLGDTAMYLCATSREAREGGNTIYFGEGSWLTVV.

The CDR3 spells CASSEKSGSPDTQYF. CDR3 coding DNA: TGTGCCAGCAGTGAAAAGAGCGGGAGTCCAGATACGCAGTATTTT. The chain has TRBV2 and TRBJ2-3, with 8 bases aligning to TRBD2. CDR3 size: 15 residues. Germline CDR1 SNHLY, CDR2 FYNNEI. V was clipped by 2 bases and J by 4 bases; unmatched bases: 5. The whole variable domain, filled in from reference TRBV2 and TRBJ2-3, reads EPEVTQTPSHQVTQMGQEVILRCVPISNHLYFYWYRQILGQKVEFLVSFYNNEISEKSEIFDDQFSVERPDGSNFTLKIRSTKLEDSAMYFCASSEKSGSPDTQYFGPGTRLTVL.

This clone has only a few counts. The chain couples TRBV7-3 to TRBJ2-1, with a weak D call TRBD1 (6 bases). V was pared by 1 base and J by 5 bases, with 15 bases between. Looked up from germline, CDR1 is SGHTA and CDR2 is FQGTGA. This CDR3 spans 16 amino acids. The CDR3 is CASSLRGQGLDNEQFF. DNA of the CDR3: TGTGCCAGCAGCTTAAGGGGGCAGGGGCTCGACAATGAGCAGTTCTTC.

The J gene is TRBJ2-7, the V gene TRBV27; the match to TRBD1 covers 8 bases. CDR1 MNHEY and CDR2 SMNVEV come from the germline V gene (reference sequence). The V and J ends lost 5 bases and 1 base, in that order; junction bases with no gene match: 7. CDR3 length: 15 residues. The CDR3 DNA reads TGTGCCAGCAGTCCCGACAGGGGTGGGTCCTACGAGCAGTACTTC. It codes for CASSPDRGGSYEQYF.